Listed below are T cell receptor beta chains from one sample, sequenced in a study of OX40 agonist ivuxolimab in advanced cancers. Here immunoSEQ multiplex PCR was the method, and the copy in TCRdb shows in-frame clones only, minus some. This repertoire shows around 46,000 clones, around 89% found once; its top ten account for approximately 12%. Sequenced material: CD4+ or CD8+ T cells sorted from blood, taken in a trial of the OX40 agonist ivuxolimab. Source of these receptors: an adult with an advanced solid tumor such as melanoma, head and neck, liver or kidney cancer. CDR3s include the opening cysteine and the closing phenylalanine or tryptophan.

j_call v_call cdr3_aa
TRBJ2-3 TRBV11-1 CASSHPGQANTDTQYF
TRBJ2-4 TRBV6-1 CASGVAGTGPNIQYF
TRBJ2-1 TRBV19 CASSPGGSYNEQFF
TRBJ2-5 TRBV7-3 CASSLIGGQETQYF
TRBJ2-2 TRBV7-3 CASSLSVPTTGELFF
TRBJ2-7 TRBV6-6 CASSAGTEQYF
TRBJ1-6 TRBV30 CAWSSDFGRNSPLHF
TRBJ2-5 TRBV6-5 CASSSSLAMETQYF
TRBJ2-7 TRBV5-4 CASSRDYGGYEQYF
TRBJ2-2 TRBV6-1 CASSEDPPAAQNTGELFF
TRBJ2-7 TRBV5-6 CASSNSMEDYEQYF
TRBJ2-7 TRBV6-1 CASSVGTGFEQYF
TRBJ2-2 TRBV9 CASSLGTDLLNTGELFF
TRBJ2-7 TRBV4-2 CASSQDRGSRYEQYF
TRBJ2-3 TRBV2 CASTPREGHSTDTQYF
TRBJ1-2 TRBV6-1 CASSEAEGGTGGYTF
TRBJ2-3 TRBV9 CASSVEGSGGTDTQYF
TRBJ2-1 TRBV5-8 CASSLVAGGYNEQFF
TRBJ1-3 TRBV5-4 CASSVGTFSGNTIYF
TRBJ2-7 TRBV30 CAWSMGQLTYEQYF
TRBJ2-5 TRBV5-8 CASSWGQGTRETQYF
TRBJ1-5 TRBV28 CAISGPGGNQPQHF
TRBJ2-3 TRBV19 CASKGAGGSGADTQYF
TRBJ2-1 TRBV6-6 CASSPRGLNEQFF
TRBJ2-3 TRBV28 CASSSGRDTQYF
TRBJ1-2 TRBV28 CASSFRVAYGYTF
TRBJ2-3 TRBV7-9 CASSFGTDTQYF
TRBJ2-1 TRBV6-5 CASSYAQGGGQFF
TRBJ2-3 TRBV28 CASSFGVTDTDTQYF
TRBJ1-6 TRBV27 CASRPSSYNSPLHF
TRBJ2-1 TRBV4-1 CASSQGTGAYYNEQFF
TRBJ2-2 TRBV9 CASSANTGELFF